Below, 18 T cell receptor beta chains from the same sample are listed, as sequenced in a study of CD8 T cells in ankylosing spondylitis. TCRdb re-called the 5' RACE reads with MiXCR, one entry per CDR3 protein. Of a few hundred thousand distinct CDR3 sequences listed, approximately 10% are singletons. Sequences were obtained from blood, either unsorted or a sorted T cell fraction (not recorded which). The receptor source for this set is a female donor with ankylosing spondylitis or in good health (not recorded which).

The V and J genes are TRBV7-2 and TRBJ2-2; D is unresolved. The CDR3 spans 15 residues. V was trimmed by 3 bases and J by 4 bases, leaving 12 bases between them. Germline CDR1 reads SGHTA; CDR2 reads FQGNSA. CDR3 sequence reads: CASSFLGQATGELFF. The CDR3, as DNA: TGTGCCAGCAGCTTCCTTGGCCAAGCCACCGGGGAGCTGTTTTTT.

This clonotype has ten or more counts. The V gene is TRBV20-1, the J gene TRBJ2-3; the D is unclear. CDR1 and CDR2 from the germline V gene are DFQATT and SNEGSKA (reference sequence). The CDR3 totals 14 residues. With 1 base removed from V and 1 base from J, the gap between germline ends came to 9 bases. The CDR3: CSARGALGTDTQYF. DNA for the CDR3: TGCAGTGCTAGAGGGGCGCTTGGCACAGATACGCAGTATTTT.

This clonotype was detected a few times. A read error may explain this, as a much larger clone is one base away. As DNA, the CDR3 is TGTGCCAGCAGGCTAGCGGAGAGCTCCTACAATGAGCAGCTCTTC. Protein product: CASRLAESSYNEQLF. The chain couples TRBV12-3 or TRBV12-4 to TRBJ2-1, with 7 bases fitting TRBD2. This CDR3 contains 15 residues.

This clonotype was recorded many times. CDR3: CASSLARGPYEQYF. The DNA for the CDR3 is TGCGCCAGCAGCTTGGCCAGGGGGCCATACGAGCAGTACTTC. This chain uses TRBV5-1 with TRBJ2-7; 8 positions agree with TRBD1. Germline V gives CDR1 SGHRS, CDR2 YFSETQ. Trimming took 0 bases from V and 4 from J; bases not matched to a gene: 3. The CDR3 has 14 residues. Using reference TRBV5-1 and TRBJ2-7 for the parts outside the CDR3, the full variable domain is KAGVTQTPRYLIKTRGQQVTLSCSPISGHRSVSWYQQTPGQGLQFLFEYFSETQRNKGNFPGRFSGRQFSNSRSEMNVSTLELGDSALYLCASSLARGPYEQYFGPGTRLTVT.

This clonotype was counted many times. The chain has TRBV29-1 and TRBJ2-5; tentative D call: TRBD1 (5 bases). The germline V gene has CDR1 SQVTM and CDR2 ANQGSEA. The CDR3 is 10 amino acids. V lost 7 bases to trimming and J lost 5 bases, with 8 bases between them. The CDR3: CSAKGETQYF. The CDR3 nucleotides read TGCAGCGCCAAGGGGGAGACCCAGTACTTC.

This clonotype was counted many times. This chain's CDR3 is CASSLDGRNTDTQYF. For the CDR3, the DNA is TGTGCCAGCAGCTTAGATGGGCGGAACACAGATACGCAGTATTTT. The V and J genes are TRBV7-2 and TRBJ2-3; D not resolved. Germline V gene data show CDR1 as SGHTA and CDR2 as FQGNSA. V lost 1 base and J 2 bases, leaving 10 bases between the germline ends. The CDR3 has 15 residues.

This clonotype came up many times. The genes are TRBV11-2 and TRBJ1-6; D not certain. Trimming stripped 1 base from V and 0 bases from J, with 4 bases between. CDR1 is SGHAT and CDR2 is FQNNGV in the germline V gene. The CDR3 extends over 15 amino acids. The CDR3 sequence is CASSLASSYNSPLHF. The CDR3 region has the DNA TGTGCCAGCAGCTTAGCGTCCTCCTATAATTCACCCCTCCACTTT. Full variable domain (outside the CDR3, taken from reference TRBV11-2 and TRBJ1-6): EAGVAQSPRYKIIEKRQSVAFWCNPISGHATLYWYQQILGQGPKLLIQFQNNGVVDDSQLPKDRFSAERLKGVDSTLKIQPAKLEDSAVYLCASSLASSYNSPLHFGNGTRLTVT.

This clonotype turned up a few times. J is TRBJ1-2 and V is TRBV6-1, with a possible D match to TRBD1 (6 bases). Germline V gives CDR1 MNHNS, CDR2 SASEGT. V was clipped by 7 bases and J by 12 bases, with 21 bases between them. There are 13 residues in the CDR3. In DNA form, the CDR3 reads TGTGCCAGCAAGTCAGGGGATATCTTTGAGGACACCTTC. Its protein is CASKSGDIFEDTF.

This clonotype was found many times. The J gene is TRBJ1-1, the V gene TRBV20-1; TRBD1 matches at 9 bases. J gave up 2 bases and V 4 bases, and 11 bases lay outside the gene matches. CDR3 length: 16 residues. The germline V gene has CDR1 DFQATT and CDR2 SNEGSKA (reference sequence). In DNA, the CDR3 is TGCAGTGCTACCCCCGACAGGGGGAGGTCCAACACTGAAGCTTTCTTT. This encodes CSATPDRGRSNTEAFF.

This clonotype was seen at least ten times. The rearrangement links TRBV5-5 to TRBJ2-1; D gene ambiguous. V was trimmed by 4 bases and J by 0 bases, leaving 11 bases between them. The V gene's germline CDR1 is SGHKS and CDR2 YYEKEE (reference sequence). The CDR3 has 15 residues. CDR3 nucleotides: TGTGCCAGCAGCCCATCAACGAGCTCCTACAATGAGCAGTTCTTC. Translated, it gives CASSPSTSSYNEQFF.

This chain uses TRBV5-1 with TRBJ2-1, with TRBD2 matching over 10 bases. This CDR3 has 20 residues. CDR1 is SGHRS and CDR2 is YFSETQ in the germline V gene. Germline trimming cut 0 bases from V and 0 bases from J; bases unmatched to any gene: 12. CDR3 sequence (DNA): TGCGCCAGCAGCTTGGAACCTAGCGGGGGCCTCGGGGGCTCCTACAATGAGCAGTTCTTC. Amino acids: CASSLEPSGGLGGSYNEQFF.

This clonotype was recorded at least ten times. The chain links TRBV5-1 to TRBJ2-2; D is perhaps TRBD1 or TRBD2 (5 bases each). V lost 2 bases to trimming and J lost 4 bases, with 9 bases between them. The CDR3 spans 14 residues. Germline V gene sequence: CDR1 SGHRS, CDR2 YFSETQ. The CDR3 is CASSFRESTGELFF. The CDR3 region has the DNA TGCGCCAGCAGCTTCAGGGAGTCCACCGGGGAGCTGTTTTTT.

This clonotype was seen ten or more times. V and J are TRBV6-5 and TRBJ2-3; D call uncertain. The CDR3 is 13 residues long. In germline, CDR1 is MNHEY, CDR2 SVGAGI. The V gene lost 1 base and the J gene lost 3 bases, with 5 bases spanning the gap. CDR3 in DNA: TGTGCCAGCAGTTACTACCATACAGATACGCAGTATTTT. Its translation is CASSYYHTDTQYF.

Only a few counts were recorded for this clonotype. CDR3 loop: CASSQGGQFAWQAFF. For the CDR3, the DNA is TGCGCCAGCAGCCAAGGGGGACAGTTTGCTTGGCAAGCTTTCTTT. V and J are TRBV4-1 and TRBJ1-1; 7 bases agree with TRBD1. V was pared by 1 base and J by 9 bases, with 11 bases of the junction left unmatched. Germline V gene sequence: CDR1 MGHRA, CDR2 YSYEKL. The CDR3 runs to 15 residues.

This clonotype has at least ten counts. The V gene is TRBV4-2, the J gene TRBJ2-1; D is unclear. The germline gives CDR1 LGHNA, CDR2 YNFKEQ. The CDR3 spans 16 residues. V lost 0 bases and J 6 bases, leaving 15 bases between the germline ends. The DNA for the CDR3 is TGTGCCAGCAGCCAAGATCTTCCAAGGCTTGGCAATGAGCAGTTCTTC. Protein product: CASSQDLPRLGNEQFF.

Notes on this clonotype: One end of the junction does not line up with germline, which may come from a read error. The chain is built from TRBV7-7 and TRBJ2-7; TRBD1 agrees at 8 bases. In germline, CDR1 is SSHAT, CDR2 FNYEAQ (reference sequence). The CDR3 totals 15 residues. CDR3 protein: CASSPRQGWSAEQYF. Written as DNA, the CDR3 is TGTGCTAGCAGCCCCCGACAGGGGTGGTCTGCCGAGCAGTACTTC.

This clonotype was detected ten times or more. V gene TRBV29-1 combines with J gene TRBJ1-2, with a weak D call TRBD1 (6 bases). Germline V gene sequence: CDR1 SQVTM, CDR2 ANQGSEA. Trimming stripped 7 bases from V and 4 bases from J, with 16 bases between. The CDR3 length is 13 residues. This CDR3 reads CSADKQGVYGYTF. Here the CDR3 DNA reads TGCAGCGCAGATAAACAGGGCGTCTATGGCTACACCTTC.

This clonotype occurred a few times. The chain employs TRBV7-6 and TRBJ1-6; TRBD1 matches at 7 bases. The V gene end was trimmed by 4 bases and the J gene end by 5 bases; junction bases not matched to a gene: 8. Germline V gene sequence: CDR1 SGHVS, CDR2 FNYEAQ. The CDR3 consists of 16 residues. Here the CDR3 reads CASSSPGTADNSPLHF. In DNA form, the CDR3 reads TGTGCCAGCAGCTCACCCGGGACAGCGGATAATTCACCCCTCCACTTT.